Listed here are 7 T cell receptor beta chains from one sample, sequenced in a study of CD8 T cells in Susac syndrome. Random hexamers were used to reverse transcribe the RNA input (about 0.5 to 1 ug). MiXCR was run by TCRdb on the immunoSEQ multiplex PCR reads, yielding one entry per CDR3 protein. Here the sample spans about 250,000 distinct CDR3 sequences, about 94% being singletons. Sequencing was carried out using CD4+ T cells from PBMCs. These receptors originate from a human donor with multiple sclerosis.

The V gene is TRBV2, the J gene TRBJ2-2; D remains unclear. The V and J ends lost 7 bases and 0 bases respectively, with 9 bases between them. This CDR3 contains 14 residues. Germline loops: CDR1 SNHLY, CDR2 FYNNEI. CDR3 sequence: CASISDTNTGELFF. The CDR3 coding sequence is TGTGCCAGCATTTCTGATACGAACACCGGGGAGCTGTTTTTT.

This chain links TRBV13 with TRBJ2-1, with 16 bases fitting TRBD2. CDR3 length: 18 amino acids. CDR1 PRHDT and CDR2 FYEKMQ come from the germline V gene (reference sequence). Trimming took 5 bases from V and 0 from J; bases not matched to a gene: 4. CDR3 nucleotides: TGTGCCAGCAGCCTTGGGACTAGCGGGAGGGACTCCTACAATGAGCAGTTCTTC. Amino acid sequence: CASSLGTSGRDSYNEQFF.

This clonotype appeared a single time. The chain is built from TRBV27 and TRBJ1-4; D not resolved. Germline CDR1 MNHEY, CDR2 SMNVEV (reference sequence). This CDR3 comprises 17 residues. V was clipped by 3 bases and J by 6 bases, with 20 bases between them. The CDR3 loop is CASSFRPSARRDEKLFF. The CDR3 DNA reads TGTGCCAGCAGTTTCCGCCCGTCCGCCAGACGTGATGAAAAACTGTTTTTT.

This chain connects TRBV10-3 to TRBJ2-5; a possible D gene is TRBD1 (6 bases). CDR1 ENHRY and CDR2 SYGVKD come from the germline V gene. The ends were cut back, 4 bases at V and 3 bases at J, with 9 bases in the middle. The CDR3 extends over 13 amino acids. This CDR3 is CAISVNREETQYF. The CDR3 DNA reads as TGTGCCATCAGTGTGAACAGGGAAGAGACCCAGTACTTC.

The chain combines TRBV6-5 with TRBJ2-2; TRBD2 aligns across 7 bases. This CDR3 is built from 14 residues. Trimming at V came to 0 bases and at J to 5 bases, leaving 0 bases not matched to a gene. CDR1 MNHEY and CDR2 SVGAGI come from the germline V gene. In DNA form, the CDR3 reads TGTGCCAGCAGTTACTCGGGGGGGACCGGGGAGCTGTTTTTT. This sequence encodes CASSYSGGTGELFF.

The chain has TRBV6-6 and TRBJ2-7; D ambiguous. V lost 7 bases and J lost 6, with 13 bases in between. This CDR3 comprises 12 residues. Germline lookup yields CDR1 MNHNY and CDR2 SVGAGI (reference sequence). In DNA form, the CDR3 reads TGTGCCAGCAAGGGTACGCTTGGCGAGCAGTACTTC. It translates to CASKGTLGEQYF.

The rearrangement joins TRBV27 to TRBJ2-4; D remains unclear. The germline V gene has CDR1 MNHEY and CDR2 SMNVEV (reference sequence). The CDR3 spans 15 residues. V was trimmed by 5 bases and J by 1 base, leaving 12 bases between them. The CDR3 DNA sequence: TGTGCCAGCAGTCCAAAAACCATTGCCAAAAACATTCAGTACTTC. Amino acids: CASSPKTIAKNIQYF.